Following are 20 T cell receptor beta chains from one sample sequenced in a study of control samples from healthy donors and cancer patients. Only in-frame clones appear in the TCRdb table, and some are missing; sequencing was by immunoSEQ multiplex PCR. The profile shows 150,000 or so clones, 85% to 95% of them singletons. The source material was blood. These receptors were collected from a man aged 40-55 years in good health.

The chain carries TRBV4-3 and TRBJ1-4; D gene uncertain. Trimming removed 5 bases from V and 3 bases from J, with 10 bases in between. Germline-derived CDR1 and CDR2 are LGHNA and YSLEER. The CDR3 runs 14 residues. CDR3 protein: CASSISTANEKLFF. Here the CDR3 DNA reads TGCGCCAGCAGCATTTCTACAGCTAATGAAAAACTGTTTTTT.

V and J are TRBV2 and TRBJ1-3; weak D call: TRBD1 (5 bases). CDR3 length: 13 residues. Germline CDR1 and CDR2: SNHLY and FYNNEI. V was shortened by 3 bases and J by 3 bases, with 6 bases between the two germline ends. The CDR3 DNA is TGTGCCAGCAGTGACAGGGTTGGAAACACCATATATTTT. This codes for CASSDRVGNTIYF.

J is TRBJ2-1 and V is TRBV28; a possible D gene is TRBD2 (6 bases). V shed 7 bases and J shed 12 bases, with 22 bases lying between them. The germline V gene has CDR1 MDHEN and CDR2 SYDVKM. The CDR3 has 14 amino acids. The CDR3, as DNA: TGTGCCAGCAAAAAAGCGGGCTCCTTACCGGGGCAGTTCTTC. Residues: CASKKAGSLPGQFF.

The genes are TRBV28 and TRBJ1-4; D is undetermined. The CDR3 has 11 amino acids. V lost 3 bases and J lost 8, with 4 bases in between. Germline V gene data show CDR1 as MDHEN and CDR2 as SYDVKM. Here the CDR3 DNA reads TGTGCCAGCAGTTTGGAAGAAAAACTGTTTTTT. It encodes CASSLEEKLFF.

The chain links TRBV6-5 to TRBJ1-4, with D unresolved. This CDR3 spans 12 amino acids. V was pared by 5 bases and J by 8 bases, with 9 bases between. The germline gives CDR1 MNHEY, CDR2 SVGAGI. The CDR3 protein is CASSRKGEKLFF. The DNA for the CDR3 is TGTGCCAGCAGTCGAAAAGGGGAAAAACTGTTTTTT.

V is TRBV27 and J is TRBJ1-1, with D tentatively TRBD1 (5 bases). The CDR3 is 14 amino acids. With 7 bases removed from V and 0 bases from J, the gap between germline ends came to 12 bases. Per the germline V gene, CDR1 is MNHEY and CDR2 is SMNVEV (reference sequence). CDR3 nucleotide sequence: TGTGCCAGCACTGGGGCAGGGATGAACACTGAAGCTTTCTTT. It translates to CASTGAGMNTEAFF.

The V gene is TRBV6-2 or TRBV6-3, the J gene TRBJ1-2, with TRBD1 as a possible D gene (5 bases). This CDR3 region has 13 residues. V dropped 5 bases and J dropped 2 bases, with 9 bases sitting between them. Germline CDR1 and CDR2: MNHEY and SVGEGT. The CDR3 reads CASSAWGNYGYTF. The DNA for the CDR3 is TGTGCCAGCAGTGCTTGGGGCAACTATGGCTACACCTTC.

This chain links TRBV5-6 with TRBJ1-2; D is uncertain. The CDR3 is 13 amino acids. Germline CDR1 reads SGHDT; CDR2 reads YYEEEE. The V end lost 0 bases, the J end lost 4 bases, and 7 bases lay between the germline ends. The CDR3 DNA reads TGTGCCAGCAGCTTGGACGTAACCTATGGCTACACCTTC. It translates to CASSLDVTYGYTF.

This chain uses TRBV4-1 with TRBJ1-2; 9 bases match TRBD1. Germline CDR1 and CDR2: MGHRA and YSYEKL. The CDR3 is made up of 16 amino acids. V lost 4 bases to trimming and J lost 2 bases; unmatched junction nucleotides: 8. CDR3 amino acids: CASSPPGTGSNYGYTF. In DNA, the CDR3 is TGCGCCAGCAGCCCCCCCGGGACAGGGTCGAACTATGGCTACACCTTC.

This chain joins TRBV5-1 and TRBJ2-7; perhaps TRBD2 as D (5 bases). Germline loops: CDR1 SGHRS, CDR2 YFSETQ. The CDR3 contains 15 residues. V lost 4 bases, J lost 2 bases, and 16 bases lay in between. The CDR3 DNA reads TGCGCCAGCAGCCCGGACCTACAGAGGGCCTACGAGCAGTACTTC. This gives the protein CASSPDLQRAYEQYF.

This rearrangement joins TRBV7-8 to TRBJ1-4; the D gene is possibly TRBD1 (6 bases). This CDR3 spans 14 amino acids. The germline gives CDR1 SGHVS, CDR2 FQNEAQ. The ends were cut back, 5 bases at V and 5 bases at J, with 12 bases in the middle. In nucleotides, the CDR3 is TGTGCCAGCAGCCCGACTAGGGGGAATGAAAAACTGTTTTTT. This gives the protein CASSPTRGNEKLFF.

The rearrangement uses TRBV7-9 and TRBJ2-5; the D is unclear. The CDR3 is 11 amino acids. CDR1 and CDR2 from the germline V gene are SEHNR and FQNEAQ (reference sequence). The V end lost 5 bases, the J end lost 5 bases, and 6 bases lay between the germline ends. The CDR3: CASSQRETQYF. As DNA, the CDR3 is TGTGCCAGCAGCCAAAGGGAGACCCAGTACTTC.

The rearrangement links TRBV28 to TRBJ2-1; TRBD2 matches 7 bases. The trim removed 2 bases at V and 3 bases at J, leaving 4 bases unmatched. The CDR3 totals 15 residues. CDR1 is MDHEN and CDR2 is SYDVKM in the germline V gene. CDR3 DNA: TGTGCCAGCAGTTTAGCGGGAGAGATCTACAATGAGCAGTTCTTC. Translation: CASSLAGEIYNEQFF. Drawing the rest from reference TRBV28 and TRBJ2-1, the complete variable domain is DVKVTQSSRYLVKRTGEKVFLECVQDMDHENMFWYRQDPGLGLRLIYFSYDVKMKEKGDIPEGYSVSREKKERFSLILESASTNQTSMYLCASSLAGEIYNEQFFGPGTRLTVL.

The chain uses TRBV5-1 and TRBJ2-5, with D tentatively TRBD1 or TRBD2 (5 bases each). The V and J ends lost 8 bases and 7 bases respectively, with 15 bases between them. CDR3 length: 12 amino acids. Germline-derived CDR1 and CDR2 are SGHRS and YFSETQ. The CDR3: CASPGRWGTQYF. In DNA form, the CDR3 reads TGCGCCAGTCCGGGACGATGGGGGACCCAGTACTTC.

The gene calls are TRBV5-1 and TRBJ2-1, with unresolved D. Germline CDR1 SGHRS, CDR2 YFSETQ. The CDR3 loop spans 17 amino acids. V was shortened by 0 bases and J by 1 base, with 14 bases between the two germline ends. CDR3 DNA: TGCGCCAGCAGCTTGGCCAAAGGAAAAAGTTCCTACAATGAGCAGTTCTTC. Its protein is CASSLAKGKSSYNEQFF.

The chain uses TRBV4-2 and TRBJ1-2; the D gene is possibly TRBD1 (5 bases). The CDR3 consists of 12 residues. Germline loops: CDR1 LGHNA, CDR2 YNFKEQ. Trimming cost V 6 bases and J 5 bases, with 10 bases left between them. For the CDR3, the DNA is TGTGCCAGCAGACTTGGGACGTATGGCTACACCTTC. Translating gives CASRLGTYGYTF.

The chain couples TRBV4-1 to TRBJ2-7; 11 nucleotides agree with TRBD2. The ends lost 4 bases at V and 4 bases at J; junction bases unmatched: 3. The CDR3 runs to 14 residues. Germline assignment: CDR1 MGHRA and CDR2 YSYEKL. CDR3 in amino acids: CASSPGTSGYEQYF. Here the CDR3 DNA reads TGCGCCAGCAGCCCGGGGACTAGCGGATACGAGCAGTACTTC.

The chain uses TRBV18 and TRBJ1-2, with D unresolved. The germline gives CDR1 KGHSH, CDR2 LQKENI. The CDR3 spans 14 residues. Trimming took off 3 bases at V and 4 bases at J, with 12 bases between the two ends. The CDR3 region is CASSPLDSSYGYTF. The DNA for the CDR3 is TGTGCCAGCTCACCTTTAGACTCTAGCTATGGCTACACCTTC. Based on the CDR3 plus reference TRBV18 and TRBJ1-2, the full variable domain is NAGVMQNPRHLVRRRGQEARLRCSPMKGHSHVYWYRQLPEEGLKFMVYLQKENIIDESGMPKERFSAEFPKEGPSILRIQQVVRGDSAAYFCASSPLDSSYGYTFGSGTRLTVV.

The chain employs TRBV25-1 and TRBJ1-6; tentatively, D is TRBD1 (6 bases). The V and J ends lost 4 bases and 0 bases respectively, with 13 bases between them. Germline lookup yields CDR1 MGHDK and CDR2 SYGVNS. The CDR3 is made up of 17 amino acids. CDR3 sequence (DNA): TGTGCCAGCAGTGCCCTAACAGGGAGCTCCTATAATTCACCCCTCCACTTT. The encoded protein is CASSALTGSSYNSPLHF.

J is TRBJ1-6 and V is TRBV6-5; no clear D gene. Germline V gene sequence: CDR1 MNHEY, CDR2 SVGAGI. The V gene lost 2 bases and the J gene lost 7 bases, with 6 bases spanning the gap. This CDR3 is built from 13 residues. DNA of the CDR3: TGTGCCAGCAGTTACGCTCAAAATTCACCCCTCCACTTT. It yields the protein CASSYAQNSPLHF.